These T cell receptor beta chains were read from a single sample in a study of T cells in Graves' hyperthyroidism and ophthalmopathy. TCRdb re-called the multiplex PCR reads through MiXCR, storing one row per CDR3 protein. The table lists 490,000 or so distinct CDR3 sequences, less than 25% of them singletons, with about 49% in the top ten. The sequenced material came from blood. All receptors come from a woman aged 70-85 years with Graves' ophthalmopathy. Both conserved end residues are part of each CDR3. A D gene is named only where the DNA matches it firmly. Clone size is stated in some rows and not others, as once, few, many or a class when expanded.

J | V | D | size | CDR3 | DNA
TRBJ1-5 | TRBV28 | NA | many | CASSFRGQPQHF | TGTGCCAGCAGTTTCAGGGGTCAGCCCCAGCATTTT
TRBJ1-1 | TRBV2 | NA | many | CASTAGQGQPEAFF | TGTGCCAGCACGGCAGGCCAAGGCCAACCTGAAGCTTTCTTT
TRBJ2-7 | TRBV25-1 | TRBD1 | NA | CASSDRWTGHYEQYF | TGTGCCAGCAGTGATCGTTGGACAGGCCACTACGAGCAGTACTTC
TRBJ2-1 | TRBV7-2 | NA | NA | CASSPTSSNEQFF | TGTGCCAGCAGTCCAACTAGCTCCAATGAGCAGTTCTTC
TRBJ2-5 | TRBV19 | TRBD2 | NA | CASSITSGRETQYF | TGTGCCAGTAGTATTACTAGCGGGAGGGAGACCCAGTACTTC
TRBJ2-6 | TRBV4-2 | NA | NA | CASSTASAGANVLTF | TGTGCCAGCAGCACAGCGAGCGCCGGGGCCAACGTCCTGACTTTC
TRBJ2-3 | TRBV2 | NA | many | CASNTGQITDTQYF | TGTGCCAGCAACACAGGACAGATCACAGATACGCAGTATTTT
TRBJ2-5 | TRBV10-1 | TRBD1 | NA | CASSESRTGDETQYF | TGCGCCAGCAGTGAGTCAAGGACAGGGGATGAGACCCAGTACTTC
TRBJ2-7 | TRBV3-1 | NA | many | CASSPYATRGEQYF | TGTGCCAGCAGCCCCTACGCTACTAGGGGCGAGCAGTACTTC
TRBJ2-1 | TRBV30 | NA | many | CAWKEGGNEQFF | TGTGCCTGGAAGGAGGGTGGCAATGAGCAGTTCTTC
TRBJ2-7 | TRBV18 | TRBD1 | NA | CASVRDRGEQYF | TGTGCCAGCGTCCGGGACAGGGGAGAGCAGTACTTC
TRBJ2-2 | TRBV14 | TRBD2 | few | CASSRGSGRSTGELFF | TGTGCCAGCAGCCGCGGAAGCGGGAGGTCCACCGGGGAGCTGTTTTTT
TRBJ1-1 | TRBV6-5 | NA | many | CASTGTGTMNTEAFF | TGTGCCAGCACGGGAACCGGTACCATGAACACTGAAGCTTTCTTT
TRBJ1-3 | TRBV28 | NA | many | CASSFGGSFEGNTIYF | TGTGCCAGCAGTTTTGGGGGATCCTTTGAAGGAAACACCATATATTTT
TRBJ2-5 | TRBV7-2 | NA | NA | CASSLEARDSNRETQYF | TGTGCCAGCAGCTTAGAGGCGCGGGACAGCAATCGGGAGACCCAGTACTTC